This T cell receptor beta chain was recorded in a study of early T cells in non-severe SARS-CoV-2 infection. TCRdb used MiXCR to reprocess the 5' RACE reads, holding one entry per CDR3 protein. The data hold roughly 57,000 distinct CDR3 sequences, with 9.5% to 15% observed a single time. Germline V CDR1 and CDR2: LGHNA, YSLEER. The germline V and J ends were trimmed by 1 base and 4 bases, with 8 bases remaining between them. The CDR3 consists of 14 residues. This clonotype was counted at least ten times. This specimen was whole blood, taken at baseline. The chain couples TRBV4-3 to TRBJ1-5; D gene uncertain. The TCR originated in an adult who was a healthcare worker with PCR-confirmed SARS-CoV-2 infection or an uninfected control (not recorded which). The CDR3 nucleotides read TGCGCCAGCAGCCAAGTTCGGTGGAATCAGCCCCAGCATTTT. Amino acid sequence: CASSQVRWNQPQHF.